This TCR beta chain appears in the sequencing data of a study of technical replicates of blood from a handful of donors. The germline gives CDR1 KGHSH, CDR2 LQKENI. This CDR3 contains 14 residues. Trimming took 3 bases from V and 10 from J, leaving 13 bases between them. Using immunoSEQ multiplex PCR, the repertoire was profiled, and TCRdb retains in-frame clones only, with some absent. The sample has roughly 70,000 clones, about 89% seen once. This sequence joins TRBV18 and TRBJ1-6, with a tentative D call TRBD1 (5 bases). Sequences were obtained from PBMCs. The sequence was obtained from a human donor in good health. Some clones in this sample may be carry-over from other donors' samples. The CDR3 DNA sequence: TGTGCCAGCTCACCTCAGACAGTAGGATCACCCCTCCACTTT. The encoded protein is CASSPQTVGSPLHF.